This note documents a single TCR beta chain sequence. The clone's antigen remains unknown. Nothing much larger sits one base from this clone, and base qualities are not available. Libraries were built with PCR. The run used an Illumina HiSeq 2500. TCR libraries were prepared with molecular barcoding, using unique molecular identifiers to normalize TCRbeta repertoire quantification. Through fastp at Q25 and MiXCR, TCRdb rebuilt clones from the public reads, retaining in-frame beta chains. When rows share a CDR3 protein, they turn into one entry using the most common DNA and genes. This sample lists about 610,000 distinct CDR3 sequences; roughly a tenth were detected once. Jointly, the top ten make up 4% to 5% of the sample. The data belong to a study of T-cell reconstitution after alpha-beta-depleted transplantation in children (dated by TCRdb to 2016 to 2018). Concerning the study at large: The study quantitatively tracked T-cell immune reconstitution after TCRalphabeta/CD19-depleted allogeneic hematopoietic cell transplantation in children using TCR repertoire profiling.

The source material was PBMCs from the stem cell graft donor, sampled from the stem cell graft. The clonotype comes from a human donor who donated a stem cell graft to a child with acute myeloid leukemia.

The nucleotide sequence is TGTGCCAGCAGCACCCCGGCTAGCGGGAGATTCGGGGAGCTGTTTTTT. Its product reads: CASSTPASGRFGELFF. Recombination connected TRBV7-3 to TRBJ2-2; the junction holds 10 bases that match TRBD2. Taken from cysteine to phenylalanine, the CDR3 has 16 residues. CDR3 DNA only is kept here, 48 bases in frame from base 1. Taken from the germline V gene, the CDR1 and CDR2 loops are SGHTA and FQGTGA. Trimming accounts for 5 bases at V and 7 bases at J, while the number of junction bases matched to no gene is 10. With the portions outside the CDR3 filled from the reference TRBV7-3 and TRBJ2-2 genes, the complete variable region becomes GAGVSQTPSNKVTEKGKYVELRCDPISGHTALYWYRQSLGQGPEFLIYFQGTGAADDSGLPNDRFFAVRPEGSVSTLKIQRTERGDSAVYLCASSTPASGRFGELFFGEGSRLTVL.